The sequence of this TCR beta chain was determined in a study of Ad26.COV2.S vaccination and SARS-CoV-2 variants. The data were produced by immunoSEQ multiplex PCR, yet TCRdb's version contains in-frame clones alone and is incomplete. Of hundreds of thousands of clones listed, more than 75% are singletons. Treatment indicated: around 19 received Ad26.COV2.S at low or high dose, single or two shots; 5 received placebo; per-sample allocation not given. After the first vaccine or placebo injection, samples were drawn on day 63. V shed 0 bases, J shed 5 bases, and the junction held 10 bases outside the gene matches. This CDR3 has 16 amino acids. Germline V gene lookup returns CDR1 SGHTA and CDR2 FQGNSA.

Here the sequenced sample was peripheral blood, taken in a trial of Ad26.COV2.S vaccine versus placebo. The chain couples TRBV7-2 to TRBJ2-7; 7 positions agree with TRBD2. The receptor's source is a person aged 18-60 years who received the Ad26.COV2.S COVID-19 vaccine or a placebo. CDR3 region: CASSLAPSGKGHEQYF. DNA of the CDR3: TGTGCCAGCAGCTTAGCGCCCAGCGGGAAAGGACACGAGCAGTACTTC.